One T cell receptor beta chain is described in this entry. The data were obtained in a study of blood T cell repertoires in COVID-19. Study details: Sample material is recorded as cDNA or gDNA derived from T cells, B-cell-depleted T cells, or PBMCs.

Germline loops: CDR1 MNHEY, CDR2 SVGAGI. The CDR3 runs 15 residues. V lost 2 bases, J lost 0 bases, and 11 bases lay in between. Repertoires were generated with immunoSEQ multiplex PCR, while TCRdb's copy carries only in-frame clones and drops some. The table shows roughly 220,000 clones, with almost 90% occurring only once. Adults between about 18 and 95 years of age took part from some 25 US areas. Participant-reported clinical history was the basis for cohort assignment. This clonotype was obtained from a woman aged 45-59 years with acute COVID-19. The chain recombines TRBV6-5 with TRBJ2-7; perhaps TRBD2 as D (5 bases). Sequencing was done on a sample of PBMCs or T cells enriched from blood (not recorded which). The CDR3 spells CASSYRGRSSYEQYF. CDR3 DNA: TGTGCCAGCAGTTACCGGGGTAGGAGCTCCTACGAGCAGTACTTC.